This TCR beta chain was captured by sequencing in a study of PD-1 blockade in mismatch repair-deficient tumors. Broader study findings: Tumor-resident clones, often absent from pretreatment blood, expanded after pembrolizumab and then contracted.

This table comes from immunoSEQ multiplex PCR, and its TCRdb copy is limited to in-frame clones, with some not included. The repertoire includes some 100,000 clones, about four fifths of them detected once, and around 6.5% sits in the top ten. V dropped 3 bases and J dropped 0; count of bases not matched to a gene: 4. The CDR3 runs 15 residues. Germline V lookup: CDR1 LNHDA, CDR2 SQIVND (reference sequence). Every patient had mismatch repair deficiency by PCR or immunohistochemistry. In the case of this clone: Its antigen is unknown.

This clonotype was sampled from an adult with mismatch repair-deficient cancer. The genes are TRBV19 and TRBJ1-2; 7 bases map to TRBD1. The source was peripheral blood, collected roughly 36 weeks after starting pembrolizumab. The CDR3 sequence is CASSIGTAANYGYTF. The CDR3 nucleotides are TGTGCCAGTAGTATCGGGACAGCTGCTAACTATGGCTACACCTTC.